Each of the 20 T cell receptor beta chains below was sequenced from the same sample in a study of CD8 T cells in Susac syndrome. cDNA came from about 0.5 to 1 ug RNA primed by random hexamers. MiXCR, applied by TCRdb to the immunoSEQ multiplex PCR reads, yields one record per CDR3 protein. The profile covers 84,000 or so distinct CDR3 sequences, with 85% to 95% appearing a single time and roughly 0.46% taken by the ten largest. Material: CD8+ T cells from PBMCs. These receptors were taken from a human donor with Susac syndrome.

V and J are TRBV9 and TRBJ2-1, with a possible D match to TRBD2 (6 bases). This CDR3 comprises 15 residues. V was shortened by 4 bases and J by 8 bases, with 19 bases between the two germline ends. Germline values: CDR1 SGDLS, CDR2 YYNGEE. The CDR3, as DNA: TGTGCCAGCAGCCCAGAGGCTAGCGTCAGATATGAGCAGTTCTTC. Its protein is CASSPEASVRYEQFF. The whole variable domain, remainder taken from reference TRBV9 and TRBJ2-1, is DSGVTQTPKHLITATGQRVTLRCSPRSGDLSVYWYQQSLDQGLQFLIQYYNGEERAKGNILERFSAQQFPDLHSELNLSSLELGDSALYFCASSPEASVRYEQFFGPGTRLTVL.

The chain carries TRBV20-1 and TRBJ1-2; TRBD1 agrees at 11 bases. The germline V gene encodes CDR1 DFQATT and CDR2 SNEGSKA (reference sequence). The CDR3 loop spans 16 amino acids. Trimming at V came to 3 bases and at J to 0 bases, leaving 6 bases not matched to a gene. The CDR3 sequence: CSARDRGQISNYGYTF. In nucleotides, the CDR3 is TGCAGTGCTAGGGACAGGGGGCAGATATCTAACTATGGCTACACCTTC.

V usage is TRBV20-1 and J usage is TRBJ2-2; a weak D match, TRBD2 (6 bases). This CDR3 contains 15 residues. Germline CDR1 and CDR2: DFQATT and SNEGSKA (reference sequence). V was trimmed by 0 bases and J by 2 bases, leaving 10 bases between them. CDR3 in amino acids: CSARDYSGNTGELFF. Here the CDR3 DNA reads TGCAGTGCTAGAGATTATAGCGGAAACACCGGGGAGCTGTTTTTT.

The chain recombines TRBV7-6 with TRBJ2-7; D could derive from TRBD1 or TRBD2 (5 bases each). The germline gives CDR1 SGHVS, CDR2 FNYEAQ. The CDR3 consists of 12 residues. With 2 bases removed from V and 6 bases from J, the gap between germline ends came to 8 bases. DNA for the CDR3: TGTGCCAGCAGCTTAATGGGGGTCGAGCAGTACTTC. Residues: CASSLMGVEQYF.

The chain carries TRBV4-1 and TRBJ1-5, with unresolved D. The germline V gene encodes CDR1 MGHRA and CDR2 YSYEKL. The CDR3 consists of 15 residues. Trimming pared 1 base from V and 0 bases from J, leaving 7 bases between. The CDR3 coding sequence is TGCGCCAGCAGCCAAGGAGTAAATAGCAATCAGCCCCAGCATTTT. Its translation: CASSQGVNSNQPQHF.

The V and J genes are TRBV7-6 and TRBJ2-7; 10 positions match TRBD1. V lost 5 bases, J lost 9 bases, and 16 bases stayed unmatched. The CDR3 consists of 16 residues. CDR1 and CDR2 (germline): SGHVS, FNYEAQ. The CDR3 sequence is CASSPGPGQGRPGQYF. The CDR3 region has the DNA TGTGCCAGCAGCCCGGGACCGGGACAGGGGCGACCTGGGCAGTACTTC. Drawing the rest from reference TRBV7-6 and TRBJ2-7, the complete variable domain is GAGVSQSPRYKVTKRGQDVALRCDPISGHVSLYWYRQALGQGPEFLTYFNYEAQQDKSGLPNDRFSAERPEGSISTLTIQRTEQRDSAMYRCASSPGPGQGRPGQYFGPGTRLTVT.

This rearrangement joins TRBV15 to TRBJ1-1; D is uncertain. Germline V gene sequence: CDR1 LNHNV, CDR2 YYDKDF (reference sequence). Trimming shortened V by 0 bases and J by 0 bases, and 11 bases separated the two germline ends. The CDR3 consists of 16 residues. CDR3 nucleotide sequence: TGTGCCACCAGCAGAGATATTGGCCTTATGAACACTGAAGCTTTCTTT. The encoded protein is CATSRDIGLMNTEAFF.

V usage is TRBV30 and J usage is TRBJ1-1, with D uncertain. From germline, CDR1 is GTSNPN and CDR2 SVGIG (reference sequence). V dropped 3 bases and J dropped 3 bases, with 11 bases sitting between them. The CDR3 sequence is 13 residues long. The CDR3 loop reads CAWSPPRYTEAFF. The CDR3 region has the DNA TGTGCCTGGAGCCCGCCGCGGTACACTGAAGCTTTCTTT.

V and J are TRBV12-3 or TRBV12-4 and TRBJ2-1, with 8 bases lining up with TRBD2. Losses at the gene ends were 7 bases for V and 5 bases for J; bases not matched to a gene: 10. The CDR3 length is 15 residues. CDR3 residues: CASTGGTSGNNEQFF. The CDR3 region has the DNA TGTGCCAGCACCGGAGGAACTAGCGGTAACAATGAGCAGTTCTTC.

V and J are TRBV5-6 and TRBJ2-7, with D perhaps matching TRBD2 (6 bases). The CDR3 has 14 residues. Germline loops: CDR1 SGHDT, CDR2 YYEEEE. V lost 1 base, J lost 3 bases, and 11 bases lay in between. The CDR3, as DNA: TGTGCCAGCAGCTTGTGGGCTAGCGTCTACGAGCAGTACTTC. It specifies CASSLWASVYEQYF.

In DNA form, the CDR3 reads TGTGCCTGGATCACCACGACCACCAATGGCTACACCTTC. Amino acid sequence: CAWITTTTNGYTF. The rearrangement uses TRBV30 and TRBJ1-2, with D uncertain. Germline V gene data show CDR1 as GTSNPN and CDR2 as SVGIG (reference sequence). This CDR3 comprises 13 residues. V was cut by 4 bases and J by 6 bases, with 15 bases left in between.

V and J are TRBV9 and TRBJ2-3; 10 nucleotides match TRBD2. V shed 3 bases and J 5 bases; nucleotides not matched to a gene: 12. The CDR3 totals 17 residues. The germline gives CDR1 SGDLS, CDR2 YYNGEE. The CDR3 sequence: CASSEDLAGGLKDTQYF. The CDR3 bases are TGTGCCAGCAGCGAAGATTTAGCGGGAGGACTTAAAGATACGCAGTATTTT.

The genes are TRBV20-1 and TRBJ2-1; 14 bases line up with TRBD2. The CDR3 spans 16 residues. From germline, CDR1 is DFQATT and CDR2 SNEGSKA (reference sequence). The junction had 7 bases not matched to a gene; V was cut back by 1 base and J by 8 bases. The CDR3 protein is CSARGGGLAGVYEQFF. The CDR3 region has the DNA TGCAGTGCTAGAGGAGGGGGACTAGCGGGAGTCTATGAGCAGTTCTTC.

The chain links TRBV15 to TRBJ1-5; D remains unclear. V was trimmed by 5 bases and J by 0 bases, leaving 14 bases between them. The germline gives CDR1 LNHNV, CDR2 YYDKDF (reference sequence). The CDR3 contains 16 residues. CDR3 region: CATSERSAYSNQPQHF. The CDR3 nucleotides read TGTGCCACCAGCGAGCGGAGCGCTTATAGCAATCAGCCCCAGCATTTT.

CDR3 nucleotides: TGTGCCAGCACCCCCCTCGGGCTAGCGGTTGCCTCGGACAATGAGCAGTTCTTC. Encoded protein: CASTPLGLAVASDNEQFF. The rearrangement links TRBV6-2 or TRBV6-3 to TRBJ2-1; 7 bases align to TRBD2. Trimming at V came to 7 bases and at J to 5 bases, leaving 20 bases not matched to a gene. Per germline, CDR1 MNHEY and CDR2 SVGEGT. CDR3 size: 18 residues.

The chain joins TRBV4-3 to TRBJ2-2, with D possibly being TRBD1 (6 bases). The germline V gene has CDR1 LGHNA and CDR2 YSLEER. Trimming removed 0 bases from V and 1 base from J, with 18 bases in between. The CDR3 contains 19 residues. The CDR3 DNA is TGCGCCAGCAGCCAAGATGGGCCTGAGGACAGTAGGAACACCGGGGAGCTGTTTTTT. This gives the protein CASSQDGPEDSRNTGELFF.

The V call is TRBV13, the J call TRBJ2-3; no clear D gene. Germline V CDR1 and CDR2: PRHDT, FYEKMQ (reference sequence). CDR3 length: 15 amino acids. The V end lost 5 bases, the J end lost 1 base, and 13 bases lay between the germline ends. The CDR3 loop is CASSPYSLGTDTQYF. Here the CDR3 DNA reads TGTGCCAGCAGCCCATACAGTCTCGGCACAGATACGCAGTATTTT.

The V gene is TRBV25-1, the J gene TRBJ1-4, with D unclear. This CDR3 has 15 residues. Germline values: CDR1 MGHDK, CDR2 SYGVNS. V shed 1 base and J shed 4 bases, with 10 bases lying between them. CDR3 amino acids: CASSESGRLNEKLFF. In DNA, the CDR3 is TGTGCCAGCAGTGAATCCGGACGGCTTAATGAAAAACTGTTTTTT.

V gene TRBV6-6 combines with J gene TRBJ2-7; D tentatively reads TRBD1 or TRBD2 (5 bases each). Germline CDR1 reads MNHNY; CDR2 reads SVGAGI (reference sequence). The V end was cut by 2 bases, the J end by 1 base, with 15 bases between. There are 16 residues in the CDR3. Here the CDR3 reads CASSYPGAPQSYEQYF. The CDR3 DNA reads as TGTGCCAGCAGTTACCCCGGGGCGCCCCAGTCCTACGAGCAGTACTTC.

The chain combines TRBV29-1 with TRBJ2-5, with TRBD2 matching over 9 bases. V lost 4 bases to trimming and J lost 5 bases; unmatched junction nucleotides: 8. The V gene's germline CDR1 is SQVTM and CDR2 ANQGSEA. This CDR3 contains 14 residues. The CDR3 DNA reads TGCAGCGTTGTTAGCGGGAGCGGTTGGGAGACCCAGTACTTC. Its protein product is CSVVSGSGWETQYF.